What follows is one TCR beta chain and its context. Antigen unknown. This sample is drawn from a study of shared clonotypes between healthy human individuals. Study in general: The plates for each donor numbered three CD4 naive, three CD4 memory, two CD8 naive and one CD8 memory.

All of the donors resided in Nashville, Tennessee, and each was a Caucasian adult. Study findings and constraints: Sampling involved blood alone; tissue repertoires likely differ. Some clonotypes were shared by all four sorted-subset donors, while others were not shared. The non-shared ones had lower generation probabilities than the shared ones.

Trimming pared 4 bases from V and 1 base from J, leaving 13 bases between. Germline-derived CDR1 and CDR2 are SGHTA and FQGTGA. CDR3 length equals 15 residues. Assay used: immunoSEQ multiplex PCR; TCRdb lists only in-frame clones, some missing. The sample lists roughly 1,000,000 clones, about 84% occurring once. The receptor's source is a man younger than 35 in good health. Some clones in this sample may be carry-over from other donors' samples. This chain uses TRBV7-3 with TRBJ2-5, with D possibly matching TRBD2 (6 bases). The sequencing sample was made of memory CD4+ T cells from PBMCs. The subset: CD45RA-negative fraction. CDR3 in DNA: TGTGCCAGCAGCTCGGGGTCGGGAGTCCAAGAGACCCAGTACTTC. Encoded protein: CASSSGSGVQETQYF.